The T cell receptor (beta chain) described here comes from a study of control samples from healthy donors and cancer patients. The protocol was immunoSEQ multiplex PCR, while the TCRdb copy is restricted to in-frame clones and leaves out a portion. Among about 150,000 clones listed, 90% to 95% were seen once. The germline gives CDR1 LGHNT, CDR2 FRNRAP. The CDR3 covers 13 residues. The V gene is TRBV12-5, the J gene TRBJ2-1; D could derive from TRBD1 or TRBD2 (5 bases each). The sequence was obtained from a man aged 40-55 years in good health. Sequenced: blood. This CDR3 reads CASMPGRYTEQFF. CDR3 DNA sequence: TGTGCCTCGATGCCGGGACGCTACACGGAGCAGTTCTTC.